The next 14 T cell receptor beta chains were all read from a single sample in a study of technical replicates of blood from a few donors. Here immunoSEQ multiplex PCR was the method, and the copy in TCRdb shows in-frame clones only, minus some. The sample has some 80,000 clones, under 97% seen once. Sequenced material: T cells isolated from PBMCs. These receptors all stem from a human donor in good health.

This chain uses TRBV4-3 with TRBJ1-5; D possibly corresponds to TRBD1 (6 bases). The germline CDR1 and CDR2 sequences are LGHNA and YSLEER. V shed 4 bases and J shed 5 bases, with 18 bases lying between them. CDR3 length equals 16 residues. CDR3: CASSPNPLGADQPQHF. CDR3 coding DNA: TGCGCCAGCAGCCCCAATCCCCTGGGGGCAGATCAGCCCCAGCATTTT.

The chain is built from TRBV4-1 and TRBJ2-7; 9 nucleotides line up with TRBD2. V was pared by 1 base and J by 3 bases, with 10 bases of the junction left unmatched. Germline V gene sequence: CDR1 MGHRA, CDR2 YSYEKL. CDR3 length: 17 residues. CDR3 sequence: CASSQGLSGRGNYEQYF. CDR3 bases: TGCGCCAGCAGCCAAGGCCTTAGCGGGAGAGGGAACTACGAGCAGTACTTC.

This clone is a singleton in its sample. The J gene is TRBJ2-6, the V gene TRBV7-6, with D tentatively TRBD2 (7 bases). Germline CDR1 and CDR2: SGHVS and FNYEAQ. Trimming left V 2 bases short and J 2 bases short, with 19 bases between. This CDR3 has 19 amino acids. The CDR3 bases are TGTGCCAGCAGCTTATTGGCGGCGGGGGCATCTACTGGGGCCAACGTCCTGACTTTC. Amino acids: CASSLLAAGASTGANVLTF.

The gene calls are TRBV11-2 and TRBJ2-7; D not certain. Germline V gene lookup returns CDR1 SGHAT and CDR2 FQNNGV. Trimming cost V 3 bases and J 3 bases, with 9 bases left between them. The CDR3 extends over 13 amino acids. The CDR3 sequence: CASSFSTSYEQYF. The CDR3 region has the DNA TGTGCCAGCAGCTTCTCCACGAGCTACGAGCAGTACTTC. The full variable domain, in which reference TRBV11-2 and TRBJ2-7 provide the parts outside the CDR3, is EAGVAQSPRYKIIEKRQSVAFWCNPISGHATLYWYQQILGQGPKLLIQFQNNGVVDDSQLPKDRFSAERLKGVDSTLKIQPAKLEDSAVYLCASSFSTSYEQYFGPGTRLTVT.

To note about this clone: Other nucleotide sequences from this sample produce the same CDR3. The chain uses TRBV19 and TRBJ1-2; 9 bases are a match to TRBD1. The germline V gene encodes CDR1 LNHDA and CDR2 SQIVND (reference sequence). The CDR3 length is 12 residues. V shed 3 bases, J shed 7 bases, and the junction held 0 bases outside the gene matches. CDR3 protein: CASSMGQGGYTF. In DNA, the CDR3 is TGTGCCAGTAGTATGGGACAGGGTGGCTACACCTTC.

The rearrangement links TRBV7-9 to TRBJ2-6; 8 nucleotides align to TRBD1. The CDR3 is 17 residues long. The V and J ends lost 7 bases and 1 base, in that order; junction bases with no gene match: 9. Germline V gene sequence: CDR1 SEHNR, CDR2 FQNEAQ (reference sequence). CDR3 residues: CASIDGQGISGANVLTF. Here the CDR3 DNA reads TGTGCCAGCATCGATGGACAGGGTATATCTGGGGCCAACGTCCTGACTTTC.

V usage is TRBV5-6 and J usage is TRBJ1-2; D is unresolved. The CDR3 runs to 14 residues. In germline, CDR1 is SGHDT, CDR2 YYEEEE. V was cut by 5 bases and J by 6 bases, with 17 bases left in between. The CDR3 DNA is TGTGCCAGCAGTCGGGAGGGCCCGGTTGATGGCTACACCTTC. Its translation: CASSREGPVDGYTF.

The chain is built from TRBV7-3 and TRBJ2-7; D is unclear. The CDR3 is 11 amino acids. In germline, CDR1 is SGHTA, CDR2 FQGTGA. The V end was cut by 5 bases, the J end by 7 bases, with 9 bases between. CDR3: CASSLYREQYF. Here the CDR3 DNA reads TGTGCCAGCAGCCTCTACCGGGAGCAGTACTTC.

The chain recombines TRBV5-1 with TRBJ2-5; 7 bases line up with TRBD2. With V trimmed by 6 bases and J by 5 bases, 13 bases remained unmatched. The V gene's germline CDR1 is SGHRS and CDR2 YFSETQ. This CDR3 comprises 15 residues. The DNA of the CDR3 is TGCGCCAGCACATCATTTGGGAGGGTAGGGGAGACCCAGTACTTC. Its protein product is CASTSFGRVGETQYF.

V gene TRBV4-3 combines with J gene TRBJ1-1; D not resolved. This CDR3 comprises 13 residues. V was cut by 4 bases and J by 8 bases, with 14 bases left in between. Germline V lookup: CDR1 LGHNA, CDR2 YSLEER. CDR3 protein: CASSPTPSREAFF. CDR3 DNA: TGCGCCAGCAGCCCCACCCCATCGAGAGAAGCTTTCTTT.

The chain is built from TRBV18 and TRBJ1-5; 9 bases are shared with TRBD1. The CDR3 loop spans 14 amino acids. The trim removed 3 bases at V and 7 bases at J, leaving 4 bases unmatched. In germline, CDR1 is KGHSH, CDR2 LQKENI. In DNA form, the CDR3 reads TGTGCCAGCTCACCGGGACAGGGAGGACAGCCCCAGCATTTT. The encoded protein is CASSPGQGGQPQHF.

This chain uses TRBV6-1 with TRBJ2-5, with 13 positions matching TRBD2. This CDR3 has 17 amino acids. Per the germline V gene, CDR1 is MNHNS and CDR2 is SASEGT. With 1 base clipped from V and 5 bases from J, the junction kept 7 bases outside the gene matches. The CDR3 DNA is TGTGCCAGCAGTGAAGTCATAGGGACTAGCGGGACGGAGACCCAGTACTTC. This translates into CASSEVIGTSGTETQYF.

The chain combines TRBV7-9 with TRBJ1-2, with no clear D. Germline V gene sequence: CDR1 SEHNR, CDR2 FQNEAQ (reference sequence). The CDR3 is made up of 14 amino acids. V lost 2 bases, J lost 8 bases, and 15 bases lay in between. The CDR3 sequence: CASSLSTISTGYTF. DNA of the CDR3: TGTGCCAGCAGCTTATCAACTATAAGTACCGGCTACACCTTC.

The chain carries TRBV30 and TRBJ2-4; 7 bases align to TRBD1. The CDR3 runs to 11 residues. Germline V lookup: CDR1 GTSNPN, CDR2 SVGIG (reference sequence). After removal of 4 bases from V and 9 bases from J, the junction contained 3 bases not matched to a gene. The CDR3 DNA is TGTGCCTGGAACCCAGGGGGCATTCAGTACTTC. It encodes CAWNPGGIQYF.